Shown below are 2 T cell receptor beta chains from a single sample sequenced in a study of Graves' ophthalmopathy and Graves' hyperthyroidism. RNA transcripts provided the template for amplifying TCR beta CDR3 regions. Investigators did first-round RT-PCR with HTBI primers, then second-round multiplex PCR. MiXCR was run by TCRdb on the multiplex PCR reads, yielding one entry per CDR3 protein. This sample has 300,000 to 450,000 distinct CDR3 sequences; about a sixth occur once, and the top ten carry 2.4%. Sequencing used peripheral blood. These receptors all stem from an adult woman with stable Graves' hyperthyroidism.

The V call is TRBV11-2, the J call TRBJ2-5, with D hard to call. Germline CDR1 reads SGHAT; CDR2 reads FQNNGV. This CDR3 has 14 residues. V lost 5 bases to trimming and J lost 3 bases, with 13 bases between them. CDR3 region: CASSLRGGEETQYF. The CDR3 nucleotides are TGTGCCAGCAGCCTACGAGGTGGTGAAGAGACCCAGTACTTC.

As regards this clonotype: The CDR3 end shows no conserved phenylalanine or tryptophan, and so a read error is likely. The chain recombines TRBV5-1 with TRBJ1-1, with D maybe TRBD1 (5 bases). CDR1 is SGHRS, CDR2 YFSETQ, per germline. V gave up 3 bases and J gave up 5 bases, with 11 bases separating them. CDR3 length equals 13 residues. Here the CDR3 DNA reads TGCGCCAGCAGCTCGCAGGGATGGACTGAAGCTTTCTAC. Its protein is CASSSQGWTEAFY.